This TCR beta chain was sequenced in a study of blood T cell repertoires in COVID-19. About the study: Samples came from the United States, Italy and Spain, spanning acute and convalescent COVID-19.

The table came from immunoSEQ multiplex PCR; TCRdb's copy has only in-frame clones and leaves some out. The table lists a few hundred thousand clones, roughly 86% of them singletons. The CDR3 totals 12 residues. Germline lookup yields CDR1 MDHEN and CDR2 SYDVKM. V was cut by 7 bases and J by 1 base, with 7 bases left in between. The sequencing sample was made of peripheral blood. This rearrangement joins TRBV28 to TRBJ1-1; D is ambiguous. This clonotype originated in a woman in her fifties or sixties with acute or convalescent COVID-19. CDR3 DNA sequence: TGTGCCAGCATCCACGGGAACACTGAAGCTTTCTTT. This codes for CASIHGNTEAFF.